These 27 T cell receptor beta chains were all obtained from the same sample, sequenced in a study of T cell clonality in common variable immunodeficiency. Sequencing was performed with immunoSEQ multiplex PCR; in TCRdb, only in-frame clones are kept and a portion is missing. This repertoire holds approximately 81,000 clones, and none appear only once. The sequencing sample was made of peripheral blood mononuclear cells. Receptors were obtained from a person aged 18-70 years in good health.

This clone was detected many times. Coverage ceases 3 residues before the CDR3 finishes, and the germline J gene fills in the end. The V and J genes are TRBV20-1 and TRBJ2-3; 12 bases are shared with TRBD2. The CDR3 length is 15 residues. Germline assignment: CDR1 DFQATT and CDR2 SNEGSKA (reference sequence). The V gene end was trimmed by 4 bases and the J gene end by 2 bases; junction bases not matched to a gene: 4. The CDR3 loop reads CSAIRTSGDTDTQYF. The covered CDR3 bases are TGCAGTGCTATTAGGACTAGCGGGGACACAGATACG.

At least ten counts were recorded for this clone. The read is 3 residues too short to cover the CDR3 end, so that end is filled in from the germline J gene. The rearrangement uses TRBV5-1 and TRBJ2-5, with 14 bases fitting TRBD2. Looked up from germline, CDR1 is SGHRS and CDR2 is YFSETQ. The ends lost 7 bases at V and 5 bases at J; junction bases unmatched: 7. This CDR3 is 15 amino acids long. CDR3 DNA (partial): TGCGCCAGCCGGGGGACTAGCGGGAGTTTCGAGACC. This gives the protein CASRGTSGSFET. From start to end, the CDR3 is CASRGTSGSFETQYF.

In its sample, this clone was seen many times. The CDR3 spells CASSVDGQAGELFF. Partial CDR3 DNA: TGTGCCAGCAGCGTAGATGGACAGGCCGGGGAG. The chain has TRBV9 and TRBJ2-2; 7 bases line up with TRBD1. The CDR3 goes on 3 residues after the read ends, and that part is filled in from the germline J gene. Germline lookup yields CDR1 SGDLS and CDR2 YYNGEE. This CDR3 is built from 14 residues. Trimming removed 0 bases from V and 6 bases from J; junction bases left unmatched: 2.

This clone was counted many times. The sequence runs out 3 residues before the end of the CDR3; the remainder is reconstructed from the germline J gene. This rearrangement joins TRBV19 to TRBJ1-6; 8 bases line up with TRBD1. The CDR3 totals 15 residues. CDR1 and CDR2 from the germline V gene are LNHDA and SQIVND (reference sequence). The V segment lost 5 bases and the J segment 8 bases; nucleotides outside the gene matches: 8. The CDR3 sequence is CASSGGQAPYSPLHF. Incomplete CDR3 DNA: TGTGCCAGTAGTGGGGGACAGGCCCCATATTCACCC.

This clone was seen at least ten times. The read ends 3 residues before the CDR3 terminus; that terminus is restored from the germline J gene. The V and J genes are TRBV6-2 or TRBV6-3 and TRBJ2-5; tentative D call: TRBD1 (6 bases). The germline V gene has CDR1 MNHEY and CDR2 SVGEGT. The CDR3 loop spans 14 amino acids. V lost 5 bases and J lost 4, with 14 bases in between. The CDR3 bases that were read are TGTGCCAGCAGTGGACAGTCGGGCCGAGAGACC. Protein sequence: CASSGQSGRET. The CDR3, in full, reads CASSGQSGRETQYF.

In its sample, this clone was seen many times. The read terminates 3 residues before the CDR3 end, so the remaining end is supplied by the germline J gene. V is TRBV10-1 and J is TRBJ2-5; TRBD2 agrees at 10 bases. Germline trimming cut 2 bases from V and 0 bases from J; bases unmatched to any gene: 3. Germline V lookup: CDR1 WNHNN, CDR2 SYGVQD (reference sequence). The CDR3 sequence is 16 residues long. This CDR3 reads CASSETSGKYQETQYF. Partial CDR3 DNA: TGCGCCAGCAGTGAGACTAGCGGGAAGTACCAAGAGACC.

This clone was seen repeatedly, ten times or more. The DNA ends 3 residues before the CDR3 does, and the rest of the CDR3 is filled in from the germline J gene. V is TRBV18 and J is TRBJ2-7, with 11 bases lining up with TRBD1. Germline V CDR1 and CDR2: KGHSH, LQKENI. Unmatched junction bases numbered 4, after V lost 3 bases and J lost 6 bases. The CDR3 consists of 14 residues. The sequenced CDR3 bases are TGTGCCAGCTCACCGGGACAGGGGGTGTTCGAG. The encoded protein is CASSPGQGVFE. In full, the CDR3 reads CASSPGQGVFEQYF.

The sample holds many counts of this clone. The sequenced fragment ends 3 residues before the CDR3 boundary, so the rest is inferred from the germline J gene. The V call is TRBV12-3 or TRBV12-4, the J call TRBJ2-3; D gene uncertain. This CDR3 is built from 15 residues. V was cut by 4 bases and J by 0 bases, with 11 bases left in between. This chain's CDR3 is CASSSVWRSTDTQYF. CDR3 DNA, as far as it was read: TGTGCCAGCAGTTCGGTATGGCGGAGCACAGATACG.

This clone was picked up many times. The observed sequence ends 3 residues before the CDR3 terminus, with the missing tail filled in from the germline J gene. The chain combines TRBV5-1 with TRBJ2-5; 8 bases are a match to TRBD2. The CDR3 is 16 residues long. Germline trimming cut 0 bases from V and 2 bases from J; bases unmatched to any gene: 6. Looked up from germline, CDR1 is SGHRS and CDR2 is YFSETQ. The CDR3 sequence is CASSLGAGLVQETQYF. The part of the CDR3 DNA that was read is TGCGCCAGCAGCTTGGGCGCGGGACTAGTGCAAGAGACC.

This clone occurred many times. With the read ending 3 residues before the CDR3 end, the germline J gene is used to fill in that end. The chain couples TRBV10-3 to TRBJ2-2; 9 positions match TRBD1. V lost 6 bases and J lost 5; bases outside the gene matches: 7. The CDR3 runs to 15 residues. Germline V gives CDR1 ENHRY, CDR2 SYGVKD. The part of the CDR3 DNA that was read is TGTGCCATCAGGGAGGGACAGGGCGGGACCGGGGAG. This codes for CAIREGQGGTGE. The CDR3 in its entirety is CAIREGQGGTGELFF.

There are a few counts of this clone. The read ends 3 residues before the CDR3 terminus; that terminus is restored from the germline J gene. This chain uses TRBV7-9 with TRBJ2-5; 7 positions match TRBD2. The CDR3 consists of 13 residues. V was clipped by 5 bases and J by 3 bases; unmatched bases: 3. The V gene's germline CDR1 is SEHNR and CDR2 FQNEAQ (reference sequence). CDR3 bases read: TGTGCCAGCAGCCCCCTAGCGGAAGAGACC. Residues: CASSPLAEET. In full, the CDR3 is CASSPLAEETQYF.

This clone was recorded at least ten times. Coverage ceases 3 residues before the CDR3 finishes, and the germline J gene fills in the end. The chain has TRBV19 and TRBJ1-4, with a weak D call TRBD1 (6 bases). This CDR3 has 16 residues. V dropped 1 base and J dropped 6 bases, with 15 bases sitting between them. CDR1 and CDR2 from the germline V gene are LNHDA and SQIVND (reference sequence). The CDR3 sequence is CASSIVWGGADEKLFF. The CDR3 bases that were read are TGTGCCAGTAGTATAGTTTGGGGGGGCGCGGATGAAAAA. The entire variable domain, with the rest obtained from reference TRBV19 and TRBJ1-4, is as follows: DGGITQSPKYLFRKEGQNVTLSCEQNLNHDAMYWYRQDPGQGLRLIYYSQIVNDFQKGDIAEGYSVSREKKESFPLTVTSAQKNPTAFYLCASSIVWGGADEKLFFGSGTQLSVL.

This clone was counted ten times or more. The read halts 3 residues ahead of the CDR3 end, with the missing end drawn from the germline J gene. The rearrangement joins TRBV5-4 to TRBJ2-2; TRBD1 matches at 9 bases. Trimming cost V 4 bases and J 5 bases; bases outside gene matches: 6. The CDR3 has 15 amino acids. Germline CDR1 SGHNT, CDR2 YYREEE (reference sequence). The CDR3 sequence is CASSDDRGGTGELFF. The CDR3 bases that were read are TGTGCCAGCAGCGACGACAGGGGGGGGACCGGGGAG.

This clone has at least ten counts. Coverage ceases 3 residues before the CDR3 finishes, and the germline J gene fills in the end. J is TRBJ2-4 and V is TRBV14; 10 bases are shared with TRBD2. Germline CDR1 and CDR2: SGHDN and FVKESK. The CDR3 covers 19 residues. Trimming took 5 bases from V and 0 from J; bases not matched to a gene: 13. The sequenced part of the CDR3 DNA is TGTGCCAGCAGCTCTAGTAGGACTAGCGGAGACCTAGCCAAAAACATT. Protein product: CASSSSRTSGDLAKNI. The entire CDR3 is CASSSSRTSGDLAKNIQYF.

A remark on this clone: The CDR3 end is not reached by the read, which stops 3 residues before it; the germline J gene fills it in. This chain connects TRBV6-4 to TRBJ1-6, with D possibly TRBD1 on 6 matching bases. In germline, CDR1 is MRHNA, CDR2 SNTAGT. This CDR3 has 13 amino acids. With 5 bases removed from V and 8 bases from J, the gap between germline ends came to 10 bases. The CDR3 region is CASSMDSYSPLHF. The sequenced part of the CDR3 DNA is TGTGCCAGCAGTATGGACAGCTATTCACCC.

This clone has ten or more counts. The read terminates 3 residues ahead of where the CDR3 ends, so the germline J gene completes it. The genes are TRBV7-2 and TRBJ1-4; 7 positions agree with TRBD1. CDR1 is SGHTA and CDR2 is FQGNSA in the germline V gene. With V trimmed by 3 bases and J by 8 bases, 6 bases remained unmatched. CDR3 length equals 14 residues. This chain's CDR3 is CASSFNPGGEKLFF. Incomplete CDR3 DNA: TGTGCCAGCAGCTTTAACCCAGGGGGGGAAAAA.

As to this clone: The read halts 3 residues ahead of the CDR3 end, with the missing end drawn from the germline J gene. The rearrangement uses TRBV7-8 and TRBJ1-5, with 8 bases matching TRBD1. Germline assignment: CDR1 SGHVS and CDR2 FQNEAQ. Trimming cost V 2 bases and J 7 bases; bases outside gene matches: 13. CDR3 size: 17 residues. The sequenced part of the CDR3 DNA is TGTGCCAGCAGCTTAATCGACAGGGGAGGCATGGGGCAGCCC. Its translation: CASSLIDRGGMGQP. Given in full, the CDR3 is CASSLIDRGGMGQPQHF. The full variable domain, in which reference TRBV7-8 and TRBJ1-5 provide the parts outside the CDR3, is GAGVSQSPRYKVAKRGQDVALRCDPISGHVSLFWYQQALGQGPEFLTYFQNEAQLDKSGLPSDRFFAERPEGSVSTLKIQRTQQEDSAVYLCASSLIDRGGMGQPQHFGDGTRLSIL.

This clone was observed many times. The DNA ends 3 residues before the CDR3 does, and the rest of the CDR3 is filled in from the germline J gene. This rearrangement joins TRBV7-6 to TRBJ2-2, with D uncertain. This CDR3 region has 13 residues. Trimming removed 6 bases from V and 6 bases from J, with 11 bases in between. CDR1 and CDR2 (germline): SGHVS, FNYEAQ. The sequenced part of the CDR3 DNA is TGTGCCAGCAGTCGAGACATACCCGGGGAG. Its translation: CASSRDIPGE. The entire CDR3 is CASSRDIPGELFF.

Ten or more counts support this clone. The CDR3 extends 3 residues past the end of the read, so its final part is completed from the germline J gene. The chain combines TRBV11-2 with TRBJ2-7; 7 bases are shared with TRBD1. Germline trimming cut 5 bases from V and 4 bases from J; bases unmatched to any gene: 8. This CDR3 has 14 amino acids. Germline V gene lookup returns CDR1 SGHAT and CDR2 FQNNGV. CDR3 DNA, as far as it was read: TGTGCCAGCAGCATGCGGACAGGAACTTACGAG. This encodes CASSMRTGTYE. The whole CDR3 protein is CASSMRTGTYEQYF.

This clone was counted many times. The CDR3 end is not reached by the read, which stops 3 residues before it; the germline J gene fills it in. This chain connects TRBV18 to TRBJ2-7, with 8 bases lining up with TRBD1. CDR3 size: 15 residues. The ends lost 0 bases at V and 2 bases at J; junction bases unmatched: 3. The germline CDR1 and CDR2 sequences are KGHSH and LQKENI. The CDR3 loop is CASSPPGTGPYEQYF. Partial CDR3 DNA: TGTGCCAGCTCACCACCGGGGACAGGACCCTACGAG.

This clone was found many times. The sequenced fragment ends 3 residues before the CDR3 boundary, so the rest is inferred from the germline J gene. The chain is built from TRBV28 and TRBJ2-7; 12 positions agree with TRBD2. V lost 6 bases to trimming and J lost 0 bases; unmatched junction nucleotides: 3. The CDR3 runs 15 residues. CDR1 and CDR2 from the germline V gene are MDHEN and SYDVKM. The sequenced CDR3 bases are TGTGCCAGCAGCCTGACTAGCGGGAGCTCCTACGAG. Translating gives CASSLTSGSSYE. The whole CDR3 protein is CASSLTSGSSYEQYF.

This clone has a count of ten or more. The CDR3 end is not reached by the read, which stops 3 residues before it; the germline J gene fills it in. V is TRBV18 and J is TRBJ1-5, with 7 bases lining up with TRBD1. The J segment lost 2 bases and the V segment lost 2 bases, leaving 3 bases of the junction unmatched. This CDR3 is built from 15 residues. Germline CDR1 is KGHSH and CDR2 is LQKENI. CDR3 protein: CASSPGQGGNQPQHF. CDR3 DNA, as far as it was read: TGTGCCAGCTCACCAGGTCAGGGGGGCAATCAGCCC.

There are many counts of this clone. Coverage ceases 3 residues before the CDR3 finishes, and the germline J gene fills in the end. Other DNA variants within this sample encode the same CDR3. This chain uses TRBV7-2 with TRBJ1-2, with D maybe TRBD1 (6 bases). The CDR3 covers 14 residues. V gave up 1 base and J gave up 2 bases, with 8 bases separating them. Germline V gene data show CDR1 as SGHTA and CDR2 as FQGNSA. CDR3: CASSLGQGNYGYTF. The covered CDR3 bases are TGTGCCAGCAGCTTAGGCCAGGGGAACTATGGC.

The sample holds many counts of this clone. The CDR3 end is not reached by the read, which stops 3 residues before it; the germline J gene fills it in. The chain combines TRBV7-9 with TRBJ2-5; D is perhaps TRBD1 (6 bases). The CDR3 is made up of 15 amino acids. Germline assignment: CDR1 SEHNR and CDR2 FQNEAQ (reference sequence). V was clipped by 7 bases and J by 4 bases, with 19 bases between them. The CDR3 loop reads CASTNYVGGGETQYF. Partial CDR3 DNA: TGTGCCAGCACCAACTACGTTGGGGGCGGAGAGACC.

This clone was seen at least ten times. The read is 3 residues too short to cover the CDR3 end, so that end is filled in from the germline J gene. The V call is TRBV12-3 or TRBV12-4, the J call TRBJ2-7, with 10 nucleotides matching TRBD1. The CDR3 runs to 16 residues. The V gene end was trimmed by 5 bases and the J gene end by 1 base; junction bases not matched to a gene: 8. Here the CDR3 reads CASSPFLDRGSYEQYF. The part of the CDR3 DNA that was read is TGTGCCAGCAGTCCCTTTTTGGACAGGGGGTCCTACGAG.

This clone was counted many times. The sequence runs out 3 residues before the end of the CDR3; the remainder is reconstructed from the germline J gene. This chain joins TRBV5-1 and TRBJ2-3; 9 nucleotides line up with TRBD1. The CDR3 loop spans 14 amino acids. Germline values: CDR1 SGHRS, CDR2 YFSETQ. V dropped 1 base and J dropped 5; count of bases not matched to a gene: 2. CDR3 DNA, as far as it was read: TGCGCCAGCAGCTTGAACAGGGGGCTAGATACG. Translation gives CASSLNRGLDT. The whole CDR3 protein reads CASSLNRGLDTQYF.

This clone was recorded many times. The covered CDR3 bases are TGTGCCAGCAGTTTGACTACCTTAGGCACAGATACG. This gives the protein CASSLTTLGTDT. The whole CDR3 region reads CASSLTTLGTDTQYF. The gene calls are TRBV12-3 or TRBV12-4 and TRBJ2-3, with D tentatively TRBD2 (5 bases). The DNA ends 3 residues before the CDR3 does, and the rest of the CDR3 is filled in from the germline J gene. The CDR3 contains 15 residues. The V gene lost 3 bases and the J gene lost 1 base, with 11 bases spanning the gap.